The 14 T cell receptor beta chains below were found in one sample sequenced in a study of T cell responses to AZD1222 COVID-19 vaccine. Data came from immunoSEQ multiplex PCR; TCRdb stores just in-frame clones and leaves some out. The sample carries 95,000 to 100,000 clones, about 82% recorded once. Material: peripheral blood, obtained on day 0 of AZD1222 vaccination. These receptors were obtained from an adult in good health.

J is TRBJ1-5 and V is TRBV6-2 or TRBV6-3, with D perhaps matching TRBD1 (5 bases). The CDR3 runs to 16 residues. Germline V gene data show CDR1 as MNHEY and CDR2 as SVGEGT. The V end was cut by 3 bases, the J end by 5 bases, with 17 bases between. CDR3 loop: CASSYRRGVGDQPQHF. The CDR3, as DNA: TGTGCCAGCAGTTATAGGCGGGGGGTAGGTGATCAGCCCCAGCATTTT.

This clone was seen repeatedly, ten times or more. This sequence joins TRBV6-1 and TRBJ2-2; TRBD2 matches 7 bases. The CDR3 is made up of 18 amino acids. J lost 7 bases, V lost 4 bases, and 18 bases had no gene match. The germline CDR1 and CDR2 sequences are MNHNS and SASEGT. CDR3 nucleotides: TGTGCCAGCAGTGTTCTTACGAGAACGGGAGGTAGGAGCGGGGAGCTGTTTTTT. As protein: CASSVLTRTGGRSGELFF.

V and J are TRBV6-5 and TRBJ1-1; 7 bases line up with TRBD1. CDR3 length: 14 amino acids. Germline V gene data show CDR1 as MNHEY and CDR2 as SVGAGI. The ends lost 6 bases at V and 5 bases at J; junction bases unmatched: 9. Here the CDR3 reads CASRRTGQNTEAFF. In DNA, the CDR3 is TGTGCCAGCAGGCGGACAGGACAGAATACTGAAGCTTTCTTT.

The chain recombines TRBV12-3 or TRBV12-4 with TRBJ1-2; 7 bases are shared with TRBD1. J was trimmed by 5 bases and V by 10 bases; bases with no gene match: 4. The CDR3 contains 11 residues. CDR3 DNA: TGTGCCACCTCGACAGGGTATGGCTACACCTTC. Translating gives CATSTGYGYTF.

The chain couples TRBV24-1 to TRBJ1-5; D is ambiguous. Trimming removed 4 bases at V and 0 bases at J, with 15 bases between. The CDR3 is 17 amino acids. The germline V gene encodes CDR1 KGHDR and CDR2 SFDVKD. The CDR3 DNA follows: TGTGCCACCAGTGACCCCAAAACAGATTATAGCAATCAGCCCCAGCATTTT. Translating gives CATSDPKTDYSNQPQHF.

The chain links TRBV28 to TRBJ1-1, with D possibly TRBD1 on 6 matching bases. CDR1 is MDHEN, CDR2 SYDVKM, per germline. Trimming stripped 4 bases from V and 3 bases from J, with 18 bases between. The CDR3 covers 16 residues. In DNA form, the CDR3 reads TGTGCCAGCAGTTCTCTAGGACTTAAGGGGGACACTGAAGCTTTCTTT. Its translation: CASSSLGLKGDTEAFF.

The chain carries TRBV6-5 and TRBJ1-6, with 10 bases that match TRBD1. Germline V CDR1 and CDR2: MNHEY, SVGAGI. This CDR3 is built from 14 residues. V gave up 6 bases and J gave up 10 bases; unmatched junction bases: 6. The CDR3 bases are TGTGCCAGCAGACCCGGGACAGGGGAATCACCCCTCCACTTT. Its protein is CASRPGTGESPLHF.

V is TRBV27 and J is TRBJ2-1, with 7 bases identical to TRBD2. The CDR3 length is 14 residues. Trimming at V came to 4 bases and at J to 5 bases, leaving 5 bases not matched to a gene. Looked up from germline, CDR1 is MNHEY and CDR2 is SMNVEV (reference sequence). CDR3 loop: CASSSAGVNNEQFF. The CDR3 nucleotides are TGTGCCAGCAGTTCCGCGGGAGTTAACAATGAGCAGTTCTTC.

The V call is TRBV20-1, the J call TRBJ1-5; 7 bases map to TRBD1. The CDR3 spans 19 residues. J was trimmed by 1 base and V by 3 bases; bases with no gene match: 18. CDR1 DFQATT and CDR2 SNEGSKA come from the germline V gene (reference sequence). The CDR3 DNA follows: TGCAGTGCTAGTAGGGGTTCCTGGAGGGGGCGCGGGAGCAATCAGCCCCAGCATTTT. This gives the protein CSASRGSWRGRGSNQPQHF.

The chain links TRBV5-6 to TRBJ2-7; 10 nucleotides align to TRBD1. CDR1 is SGHDT, CDR2 YYEEEE, per germline. With V trimmed by 4 bases and J by 4 bases, 8 bases remained unmatched. The CDR3 spans 15 residues. The DNA for the CDR3 is TGTGCCAGCAGCCGGGGACAGGGGAAACCTTACGAGCAGTACTTC. Residues: CASSRGQGKPYEQYF.

V gene TRBV28 combines with J gene TRBJ1-2; D is perhaps TRBD1 (6 bases). V was trimmed by 2 bases and J by 4 bases, leaving 14 bases between them. The CDR3 has 15 residues. Germline-derived CDR1 and CDR2 are MDHEN and SYDVKM. This CDR3 is CASSLRWGTSYGYTF. CDR3 nucleotides: TGTGCCAGCAGTTTAAGATGGGGGACAAGCTATGGCTACACCTTC.

The chain has TRBV10-3 and TRBJ2-3; TRBD2 matches at 8 bases. The CDR3 consists of 15 residues. Germline assignment: CDR1 ENHRY and CDR2 SYGVKD. The V gene end was trimmed by 4 bases and the J gene end by 0 bases; junction bases not matched to a gene: 3. This chain's CDR3 is CAISGGLASTDTQYF. The DNA of the CDR3 is TGTGCCATCAGTGGCGGACTAGCCAGCACAGATACGCAGTATTTT.

V usage is TRBV4-1 and J usage is TRBJ2-7; a possible D gene is TRBD1 (5 bases). CDR3 length: 15 amino acids. The germline V gene has CDR1 MGHRA and CDR2 YSYEKL. The V gene lost 1 base and the J gene lost 2 bases, with 12 bases spanning the gap. The CDR3 DNA follows: TGCGCCAGCAGCCAAGGGTGGCCAGGGCCCTACGAGCAGTACTTC. Translated, it gives CASSQGWPGPYEQYF.

J is TRBJ1-1 and V is TRBV28; D is possibly TRBD1 (6 bases). The CDR3 is 13 residues long. V lost 6 bases and J 4 bases, leaving 12 bases between the germline ends. The germline CDR1 and CDR2 sequences are MDHEN and SYDVKM. CDR3 bases: TGTGCCAGCAGGTCCGGACAGATCACTGAAGCTTTCTTT. Translated: CASRSGQITEAFF.